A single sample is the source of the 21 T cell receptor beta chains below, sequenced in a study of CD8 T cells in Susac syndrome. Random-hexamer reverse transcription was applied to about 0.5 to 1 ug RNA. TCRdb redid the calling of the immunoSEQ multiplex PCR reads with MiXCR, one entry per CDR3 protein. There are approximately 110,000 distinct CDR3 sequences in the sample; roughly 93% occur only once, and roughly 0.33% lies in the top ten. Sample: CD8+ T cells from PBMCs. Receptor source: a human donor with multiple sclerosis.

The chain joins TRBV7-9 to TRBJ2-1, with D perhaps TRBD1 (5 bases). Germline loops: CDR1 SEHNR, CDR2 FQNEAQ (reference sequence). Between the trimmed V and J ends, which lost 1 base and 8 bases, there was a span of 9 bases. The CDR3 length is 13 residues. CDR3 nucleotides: TGTGCCAGCAGCTTAGAAGGGGATGATGAGCAGTTCTTC. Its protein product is CASSLEGDDEQFF. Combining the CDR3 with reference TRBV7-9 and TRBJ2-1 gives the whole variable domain DTGVSQNPRHKITKRGQNVTFRCDPISEHNRLYWYRQTLGQGPEFLTYFQNEAQLEKSRLLSDRFSAERPKGSFSTLEIQRTEQGDSAMYLCASSLEGDDEQFFGPGTRLTVL.

Here the CDR3 reads CASRGTGQETQYF. In nucleotides, the CDR3 is TGTGCCAGCAGGGGGACAGGACAAGAGACCCAGTACTTC. This chain connects TRBV9 to TRBJ2-5; 8 bases match TRBD1. Germline CDR1 reads SGDLS; CDR2 reads YYNGEE. The CDR3 consists of 13 residues. The V gene end was trimmed by 5 bases and the J gene end by 2 bases; junction bases not matched to a gene: 2.

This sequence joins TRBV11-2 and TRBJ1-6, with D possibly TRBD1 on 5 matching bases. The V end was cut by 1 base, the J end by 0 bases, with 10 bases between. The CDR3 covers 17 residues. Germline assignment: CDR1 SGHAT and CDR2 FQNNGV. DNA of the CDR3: TGTGCCAGCAGCTTAGGCTACAGGAGCTCCTATAATTCACCCCTCCACTTT. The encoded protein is CASSLGYRSSYNSPLHF.

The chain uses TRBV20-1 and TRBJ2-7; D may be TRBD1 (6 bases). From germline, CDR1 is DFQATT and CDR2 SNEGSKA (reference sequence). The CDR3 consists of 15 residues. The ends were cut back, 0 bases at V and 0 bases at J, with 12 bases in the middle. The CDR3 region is CSARDFQGSSYEQYF. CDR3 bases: TGCAGTGCTAGAGATTTTCAGGGGAGCTCCTACGAGCAGTACTTC.

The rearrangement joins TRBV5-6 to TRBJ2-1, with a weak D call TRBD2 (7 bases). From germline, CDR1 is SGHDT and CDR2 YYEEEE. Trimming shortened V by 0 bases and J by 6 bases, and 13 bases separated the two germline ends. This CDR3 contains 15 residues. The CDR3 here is CASSLGQGRVNEQFF. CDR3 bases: TGTGCCAGCAGCTTGGGTCAGGGGAGGGTCAATGAGCAGTTCTTC. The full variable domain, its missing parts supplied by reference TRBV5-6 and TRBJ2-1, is DAGVTQSPTHLIKTRGQQVTLRCSPKSGHDTVSWYQQALGQGPQFIFQYYEEEERQRGNFPDRFSGHQFPNYSSELNVNALLLGDSALYLCASSLGQGRVNEQFFGPGTRLTVL.

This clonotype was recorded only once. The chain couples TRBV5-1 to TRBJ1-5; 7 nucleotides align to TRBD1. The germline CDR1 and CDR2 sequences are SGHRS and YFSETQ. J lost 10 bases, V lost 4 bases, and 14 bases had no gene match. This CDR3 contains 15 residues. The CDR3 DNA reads TGCGCCAGCAGCCCCCGGGACAGCCTTAGAGAACCCCAGCATTTT. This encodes CASSPRDSLREPQHF.

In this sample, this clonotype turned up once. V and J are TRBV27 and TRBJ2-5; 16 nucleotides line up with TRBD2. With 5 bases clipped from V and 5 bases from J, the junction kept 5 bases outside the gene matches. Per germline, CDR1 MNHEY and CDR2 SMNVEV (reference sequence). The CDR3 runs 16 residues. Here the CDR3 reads CASSAGTSGRAETQYF. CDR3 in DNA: TGTGCCAGCAGTGCCGGGACTAGCGGGAGGGCGGAGACCCAGTACTTC.

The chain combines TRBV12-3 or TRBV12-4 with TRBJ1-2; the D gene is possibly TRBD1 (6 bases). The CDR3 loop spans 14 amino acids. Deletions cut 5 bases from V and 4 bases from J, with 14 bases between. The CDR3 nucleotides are TGTGCCAGCAGTCCCCTACAGGGAGTCTATGGCTACACCTTC. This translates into CASSPLQGVYGYTF.

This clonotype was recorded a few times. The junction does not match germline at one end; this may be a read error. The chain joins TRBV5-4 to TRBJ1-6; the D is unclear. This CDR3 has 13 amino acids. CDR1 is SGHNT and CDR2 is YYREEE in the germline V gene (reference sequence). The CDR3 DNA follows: TGTGCCGGGAAAGAGACCGATAATTCCCCCCTCCACTTT. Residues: CAGKETDNSPLHF.

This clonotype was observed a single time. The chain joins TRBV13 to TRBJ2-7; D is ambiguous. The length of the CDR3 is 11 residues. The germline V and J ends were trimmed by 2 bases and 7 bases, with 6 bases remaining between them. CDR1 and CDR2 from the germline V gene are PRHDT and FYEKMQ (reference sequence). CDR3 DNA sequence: TGTGCCAGCAGCTTACGGCGGGAGCAGTACTTC. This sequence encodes CASSLRREQYF. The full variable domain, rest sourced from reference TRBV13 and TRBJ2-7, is AAGVIQSPRHLIKEKRETATLKCYPIPRHDTVYWYQQGPGQDPQFLISFYEKMQSDKGSIPDRFSAQQFSDYHSELNMSSLELGDSALYFCASSLRREQYFGPGTRLTVT.

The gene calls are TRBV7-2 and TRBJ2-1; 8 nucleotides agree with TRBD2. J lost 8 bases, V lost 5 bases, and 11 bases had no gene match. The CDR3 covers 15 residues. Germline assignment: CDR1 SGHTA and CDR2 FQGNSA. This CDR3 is CASSGTLAVGDEQFF. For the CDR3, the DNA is TGTGCCAGCAGCGGAACACTAGCGGTGGGGGATGAGCAGTTCTTC.

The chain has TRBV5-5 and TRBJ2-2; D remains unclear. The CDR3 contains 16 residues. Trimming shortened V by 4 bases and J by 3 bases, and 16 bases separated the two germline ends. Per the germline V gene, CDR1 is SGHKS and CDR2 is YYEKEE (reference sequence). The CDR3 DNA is TGTGCCAGCAGCACCCCGGGTGGGGTTGACACCGGGGAGCTGTTTTTT. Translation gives CASSTPGGVDTGELFF.

CDR3 in amino acids: CASSLVVVREQYF. The CDR3 region has the DNA TGTGCCAGCAGCTTGGTGGTGGTTCGGGAGCAGTACTTC. The chain employs TRBV5-5 and TRBJ2-7; D is uncertain. This CDR3 is built from 13 residues. Germline V CDR1 and CDR2: SGHKS, YYEKEE (reference sequence). Trimming removed 0 bases at V and 7 bases at J, with 11 bases between.

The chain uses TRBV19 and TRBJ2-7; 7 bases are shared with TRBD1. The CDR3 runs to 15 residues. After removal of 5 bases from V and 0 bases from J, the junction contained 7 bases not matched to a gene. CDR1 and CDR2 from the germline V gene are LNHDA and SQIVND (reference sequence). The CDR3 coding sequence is TGTGCCAGTAGTTCGGACGGGGACAGCTCCTACGAGCAGTACTTC. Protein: CASSSDGDSSYEQYF.

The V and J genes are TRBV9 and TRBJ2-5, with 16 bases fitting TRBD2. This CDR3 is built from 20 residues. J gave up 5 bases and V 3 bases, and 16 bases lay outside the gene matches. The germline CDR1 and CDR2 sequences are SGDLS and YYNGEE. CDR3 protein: CASSGSPPGLAGGPSETQYF. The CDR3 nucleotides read TGTGCCAGCAGCGGTAGCCCGCCGGGACTAGCGGGGGGGCCCTCGGAGACCCAGTACTTC.

The CDR3 DNA is TGTGCCAGCAGTGAGGAACAGGGCCAAGAGACCCAGTACTTC. This codes for CASSEEQGQETQYF. The V call is TRBV2, the J call TRBJ2-5, with D possibly TRBD1 on 6 matching bases. Germline values: CDR1 SNHLY, CDR2 FYNNEI. The CDR3 loop spans 14 amino acids. V was cut by 3 bases and J by 1 base, with 9 bases left in between.

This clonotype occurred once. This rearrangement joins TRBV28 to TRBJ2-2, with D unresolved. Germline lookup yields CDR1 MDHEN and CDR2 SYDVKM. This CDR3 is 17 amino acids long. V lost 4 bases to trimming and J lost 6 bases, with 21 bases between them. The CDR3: CASSSPGDYLVPGELFF. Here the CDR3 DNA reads TGTGCCAGCAGTTCCCCCGGAGATTACCTTGTGCCCGGGGAGCTGTTTTTT.

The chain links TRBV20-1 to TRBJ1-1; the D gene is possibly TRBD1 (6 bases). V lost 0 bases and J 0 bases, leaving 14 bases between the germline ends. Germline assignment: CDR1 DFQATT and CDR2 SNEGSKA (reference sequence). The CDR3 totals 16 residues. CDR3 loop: CSAREERDNVNTEAFF. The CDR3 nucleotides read TGCAGTGCTAGAGAAGAGAGGGACAATGTGAACACTGAAGCTTTCTTT.

The CDR3 here is CASSEGRENEKLFF. In DNA, the CDR3 is TGTGCCAGCAGTGAGGGACGGGAAAATGAAAAACTGTTTTTT. The rearrangement joins TRBV2 to TRBJ1-4; the D gene is possibly TRBD1 (5 bases). This CDR3 spans 14 amino acids. The germline CDR1 and CDR2 sequences are SNHLY and FYNNEI. V lost 3 bases and J lost 5, with 10 bases in between.

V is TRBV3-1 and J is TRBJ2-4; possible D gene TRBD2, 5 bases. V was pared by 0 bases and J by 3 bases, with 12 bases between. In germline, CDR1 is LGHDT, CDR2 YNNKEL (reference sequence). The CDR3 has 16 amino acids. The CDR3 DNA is TGTGCCAGCAGCCAAGATGGGGTAGCGAGCAAAAACATTCAGTACTTC. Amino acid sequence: CASSQDGVASKNIQYF.

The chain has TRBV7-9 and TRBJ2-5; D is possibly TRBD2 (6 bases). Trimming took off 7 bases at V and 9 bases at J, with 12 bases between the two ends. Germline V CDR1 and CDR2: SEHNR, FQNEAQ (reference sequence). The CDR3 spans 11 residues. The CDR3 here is CASTSTGAQYF. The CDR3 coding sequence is TGTGCCAGCACCTCGACGGGGGCCCAGTACTTC.